These 3 T cell receptor beta chains were all obtained from the same sample, sequenced in a study of blood T cell repertoires in COVID-19. Data came from immunoSEQ multiplex PCR; TCRdb stores just in-frame clones and leaves some out. The sample includes some 270,000 clones, around nine tenths of them seen just once. The material sequenced was PBMCs or T cells enriched from blood (not recorded which). Receptors were obtained from a woman in her 40s who had recovered from COVID-19.

The chain is built from TRBV2 and TRBJ2-3; tentative D call: TRBD1 (6 bases). CDR3 length: 17 amino acids. The V gene lost 8 bases and the J gene lost 2 bases, with 23 bases spanning the gap. Germline V CDR1 and CDR2: SNHLY, FYNNEI. CDR3 protein: CASRSSGWGPYTDTQYF. The CDR3 nucleotides read TGTGCCAGCCGATCCTCGGGGTGGGGGCCTTACACAGATACGCAGTATTTT. Combining the CDR3 with reference TRBV2 and TRBJ2-3 gives the whole variable domain EPEVTQTPSHQVTQMGQEVILRCVPISNHLYFYWYRQILGQKVEFLVSFYNNEISEKSEIFDDQFSVERPDGSNFTLKIRSTKLEDSAMYFCASRSSGWGPYTDTQYFGPGTRLTVL.

The J gene is TRBJ2-7, the V gene TRBV6-6, with a weak D call TRBD1 (6 bases). CDR3 length: 11 amino acids. The germline CDR1 and CDR2 sequences are MNHNY and SVGAGI (reference sequence). Trimming left V 11 bases short and J 9 bases short, with 17 bases between. CDR3 sequence reads: CACSTGSGQYF. CDR3 nucleotide sequence: TGTGCCTGTTCCACAGGGAGCGGGCAGTACTTC.

CDR3 protein: CASSPGLAGGPRGDEQFF. The CDR3 DNA is TGTGCCAGCAGTCCAGGACTAGCGGGAGGCCCACGAGGGGATGAGCAGTTCTTC. J is TRBJ2-1 and V is TRBV6-2 or TRBV6-3; 14 nucleotides agree with TRBD2. The CDR3 is made up of 18 amino acids. CDR1 is MNHEY, CDR2 SVGEGT, per germline. The ends lost 5 bases at V and 8 bases at J; junction bases unmatched: 14.